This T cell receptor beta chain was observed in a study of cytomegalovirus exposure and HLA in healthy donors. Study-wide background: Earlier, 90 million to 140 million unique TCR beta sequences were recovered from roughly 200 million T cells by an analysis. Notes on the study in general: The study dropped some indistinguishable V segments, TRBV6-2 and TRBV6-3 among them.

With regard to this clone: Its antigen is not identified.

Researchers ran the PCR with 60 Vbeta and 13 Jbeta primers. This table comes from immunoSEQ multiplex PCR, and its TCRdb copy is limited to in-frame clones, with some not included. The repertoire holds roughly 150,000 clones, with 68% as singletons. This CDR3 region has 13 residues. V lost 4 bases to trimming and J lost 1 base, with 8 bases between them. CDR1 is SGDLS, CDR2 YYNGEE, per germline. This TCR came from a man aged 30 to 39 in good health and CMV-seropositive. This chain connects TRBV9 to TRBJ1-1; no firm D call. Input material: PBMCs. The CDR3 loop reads CASSPPSNTEAFF. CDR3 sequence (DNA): TGTGCCAGCAGCCCCCCTTCGAACACTGAAGCTTTCTTT.